Listed below are T cell receptor beta chains from one sample, sequenced in a study of control samples from healthy donors and cancer patients. Clones were read by immunoSEQ multiplex PCR, and TCRdb kept only the in-frame ones, dropping some. The sample records 110,000 to 150,000 clones, around nine tenths being singletons. Material: blood. The receptor set was obtained from a woman aged 30 to 39 in good health. Both conserved end residues are part of each CDR3. The D gene is left open where the match is weak. Some rows have no size entry. The others give once, few or many, or a class for an expanded clone.

clone size	V gene	J gene	D gene	CDR3 protein	CDR3 DNA
.	TRBV6-2/TRBV6-3	TRBJ1-2	TRBD1	CASSYGTASFYGYTF	TGTGCCAGCAGTTACGGGACAGCAAGCTTCTATGGCTACACCTTC
.	TRBV28	TRBJ1-3	TRBD1	CASSRGQGVGNTIYF	TGTGCCAGCAGTAGGGGACAGGGCGTCGGAAACACCATATATTTT
.	TRBV6-6	TRBJ2-7	.	CASRDRTESRYEQYF	TGTGCCAGCAGGGACCGGACGGAGTCGCGCTACGAGCAGTACTTC
.	TRBV6-5	TRBJ1-1	.	CASSPTGINTEAFF	TGTGCCAGCAGTCCGACAGGAATTAACACTGAAGCTTTCTTT
once	TRBV30	TRBJ2-4	.	CAWSRGVVENIQYF	TGTGCCTGGAGTAGGGGGGTGGTTGAAAACATTCAGTACTTC
few	TRBV5-1	TRBJ1-4	.	CASKSDEKLFF	TGCGCCAGCAAGTCGGATGAAAAACTGTTTTTT
once	TRBV28	TRBJ1-2	TRBD1	CASITIAGGFGYTF	TGTGCCAGCATCACCATTGCAGGGGGCTTTGGCTACACCTTC
.	TRBV7-2	TRBJ1-5	.	CASSLTTLSNQPQHF	TGTGCCAGCAGCTTAACCACCCTTAGCAATCAGCCCCAGCATTTT
.	TRBV4-2	TRBJ2-1	TRBD2	CASSQVSAGGPGMDEQFF	TGTGCCAGCAGCCAAGTTTCTGCGGGAGGGCCAGGGATGGATGAGCAGTTCTTC
.	TRBV6-6	TRBJ1-2	TRBD1	CASSSGQGRFDGYTF	TGTGCCAGCAGTTCGGGACAGGGGCGGTTCGATGGCTACACCTTC
once	TRBV28	TRBJ2-2	TRBD1	CATVRGRTGELFF	TGTGCCACGGTCAGGGGGCGCACCGGGGAGCTGTTTTTT
.	TRBV6-1	TRBJ1-5	.	CASSELPWVGSNQPQHF	TGTGCCAGCAGTGAATTGCCGTGGGTAGGCAGCAATCAGCCCCAGCATTTT
once	TRBV30	TRBJ1-2	.	CACALDSQDYGYTF	TGTGCCTGTGCCCTGGACAGTCAAGATTATGGCTACACCTTC
few	TRBV2	TRBJ1-6	TRBD1	CASTLTGVNSPLHF	TGTGCCAGCACTTTGACAGGGGTTAATTCACCCCTCCACTTT
few	TRBV2	TRBJ1-6	.	CASSDSDRPRGNSPLHF	TGTGCCAGCAGTGATAGTGACCGCCCGAGGGGTAATTCACCCCTCCACTTT
.	TRBV9	TRBJ1-6	TRBD1	CASSAGTDNSPLHF	TGTGCCAGCAGCGCGGGGACAGATAATTCACCCCTCCACTTT
.	TRBV30	TRBJ2-7	.	CAWVRDGSYEQYF	TGTGCCTGGGTGAGGGACGGCTCCTACGAGCAGTACTTC
.	TRBV7-9	TRBJ2-5	TRBD1	CASSPGVTGGGETQYF	TGTGCCAGCAGCCCGGGTGTGACAGGGGGCGGGGAGACCCAGTACTTC
.	TRBV10-3	TRBJ1-1	.	CAISELVAANTEAFF	TGTGCCATCAGTGAGTTAGTGGCGGCGAACACTGAAGCTTTCTTT
.	TRBV5-6	TRBJ2-7	.	CASSETIISEQYF	TGTGCCAGCAGCGAAACGATCATCTCCGAGCAGTACTTC
.	TRBV5-4	TRBJ1-3	.	CASSLAGANTIYF	TGTGCCAGCAGCTTGGCCGGTGCCAACACCATATATTTT
.	TRBV6-1	TRBJ1-5	.	CASSEGSLGNQPQHF	TGTGCCAGCAGTGAAGGTAGTCTGGGGAATCAGCCCCAGCATTTT
.	TRBV5-1	TRBJ2-5	TRBD2	CASSPIVAGGIQTQYF	TGCGCCAGCAGCCCAATCGTAGCGGGAGGTATCCAGACCCAGTACTTC
.	TRBV4-1	TRBJ1-2	.	CASSPMGGSNSGYTF	TGCGCCAGCAGCCCTATGGGGGGAAGCAATTCGGGCTACACCTTC
.	TRBV29-1	TRBJ2-3	TRBD2	CSVDPYLAGGIPSTDTQYF	TGCAGCGTAGACCCGTATCTTGCGGGAGGTATACCTAGCACAGATACGCAGTATTTT
.	TRBV29-1	TRBJ2-1	TRBD2	CSVRGLAGDEQFF	TGCAGCGTGAGGGGCCTAGCGGGAGATGAGCAGTTCTTC
.	TRBV5-6	TRBJ2-2	.	CASTLGGAGQNTGELFF	TGTGCCAGCACCCTTGGTGGAGCAGGACAGAACACCGGGGAGCTGTTTTTT
.	TRBV5-1	TRBJ1-6	.	CASSLGDQDSPLHF	TGCGCCAGCAGCTTGGGGGATCAGGATTCACCCCTCCACTTT
few	TRBV7-9	TRBJ2-7	TRBD2	CASSPLAGGPYEQYF	TGTGCCAGCAGCCCACTAGCGGGAGGGCCCTACGAGCAGTACTTC
once	TRBV27	TRBJ2-2	.	CASSPTGVNTGELFF	TGTGCCAGCAGTCCAACGGGAGTGAACACCGGGGAGCTGTTTTTT
.	TRBV28	TRBJ1-1	TRBD1	CASIHRGHTEAFF	TGTGCCAGCATCCACAGGGGGCACACTGAAGCTTTCTTT
.	TRBV19	TRBJ2-2	.	CASSIDPGRNTGELFF	TGTGCCAGTAGTATAGACCCGGGACGGAACACCGGGGAGCTGTTTTTT
.	TRBV7-2	TRBJ1-6	.	CASSLGSPYSNSPLHF	TGTGCCAGCAGCTTAGGATCACCATACAGTAATTCACCCCTCCACTTT
.	TRBV2	TRBJ1-4	.	CASRREGVYEKLFF	TGTGCCAGCAGGAGGGAGGGGGTCTATGAAAAACTGTTTTTT
.	TRBV4-2	TRBJ2-7	.	CASSQDIEGEQYF	TGTGCCAGCAGCCAAGATATAGAGGGCGAGCAGTACTTC
once	TRBV9	TRBJ2-7	TRBD2	CASSVGLAGPLDHYEQYF	TGTGCCAGCAGCGTAGGACTAGCGGGGCCCCTGGACCATTACGAGCAGTACTTC
.	TRBV14	TRBJ2-3	TRBD2	CASSQGSFGEGPPDTQYF	TGTGCCAGCAGCCAAGGCTCTTTTGGGGAGGGCCCCCCAGATACGCAGTATTTT
.	TRBV7-6	TRBJ2-7	TRBD1	CASSPTEDRAYEQYF	TGTGCCAGCAGCCCCACGGAGGACAGGGCGTACGAGCAGTACTTC
.	TRBV19	TRBJ1-2	TRBD1	CASRPHEDRGGYGYTF	TGTGCCAGTAGGCCTCACGAGGACAGGGGGGGATATGGCTACACCTTC
once	TRBV30	TRBJ1-4	.	CAWSVLGGGEKLFF	TGTGCCTGGAGTGTACTCGGGGGCGGCGAAAAACTGTTTTTT
.	TRBV10-1	TRBJ2-3	.	CASSAFPANSTDTQYF	TGCGCCAGCAGTGCATTTCCCGCAAATAGCACAGATACGCAGTATTTT
few	TRBV7-8	TRBJ2-7	.	CASRLDRTSDEQYF	TGTGCCAGCAGGCTCGACAGGACCTCTGACGAGCAGTACTTC
.	TRBV6-5	TRBJ2-1	TRBD2	CASSYEAGTSAGEQFF	TGTGCCAGCAGTTACGAGGCCGGGACTAGTGCTGGTGAGCAGTTCTTC
.	TRBV25-1	TRBJ2-5	.	CASSLDRKETQYF	TGTGCCAGCAGTCTCGACAGAAAAGAGACCCAGTACTTC
few	TRBV21-1	TRBJ1-4	.	CASSSGTWGNEKLFF	TGTGCCAGCAGCTCTGGAACTTGGGGGAATGAAAAACTGTTTTTT
.	TRBV28	TRBJ2-1	TRBD1	CASNPGTGSYNEQFF	TGTGCCAGCAATCCCGGGACAGGCTCCTACAATGAGCAGTTCTTC
.	TRBV5-5	TRBJ1-6	.	CASNQAGNSPLHF	TGTGCCAGCAACCAGGCCGGAAATTCACCCCTCCACTTT
.	TRBV27	TRBJ1-2	TRBD1	CASRPRDRANYGYTF	TGTGCCAGCAGACCCCGGGACAGGGCTAACTATGGCTACACCTTC
.	TRBV19	TRBJ1-1	.	CASGTEAFF	TGTGCCAGTGGCACTGAAGCTTTCTTT
few	TRBV5-4	TRBJ1-2	TRBD1	CASSAGQGGGVNYGYTF	TGTGCCAGCAGCGCTGGACAGGGTGGAGGGGTTAACTATGGCTACACCTTC
.	TRBV7-3	TRBJ2-2	TRBD2	CASSSKTTSSGGELFF	TGTGCCAGCAGCTCTAAAACGACTAGCAGCGGCGGGGAGCTGTTTTTT
once	TRBV2	TRBJ1-6	.	CASSRQNSPLHF	TGTGCCAGCAGTAGACAGAATTCACCCCTCCACTTT
.	TRBV27	TRBJ2-1	.	CASSSRQSSYNEQFF	TGTGCCAGCAGTTCGAGGCAGAGCTCCTACAATGAGCAGTTCTTC
.	TRBV19	TRBJ2-7	TRBD2	CASSLKSGTSGAGNYEQYF	TGTGCCAGTAGTCTAAAAAGCGGGACTAGCGGAGCCGGAAACTACGAGCAGTACTTC
.	TRBV3-1/TRBV3-2	TRBJ2-1	.	CASSHQGEPFGNEQFF	TGTGCCAGCAGCCATCAGGGCGAACCCTTCGGCAATGAGCAGTTCTTC
.	TRBV30	TRBJ1-4	TRBD1	CARTSSGTGKEKLFF	TGTGCCAGAACAAGTTCCGGGACAGGGAAGGAAAAACTGTTTTTT